Presented here are 12 T cell receptor beta chains from one specimen sequenced in a study of blood T cells in healthy people across ages. With a J-beta primer mix and a sample-barcoded 5' primer, a second PCR ran 7 to 11 cycles. MiXCR was run by TCRdb on the 5' RACE reads, yielding one entry per CDR3 protein. The sample has about 800,000 distinct CDR3 sequences; over 45% are singletons. The sample taken for sequencing was blood. Receptors were obtained from a man aged 30-40 years in good health.

The rearrangement links TRBV4-1 to TRBJ1-2, with a weak D call TRBD1 (5 bases). This CDR3 has 18 residues. Between the trimmed V and J ends, which lost 0 bases and 4 bases, there was a span of 21 bases. Germline loops: CDR1 MGHRA, CDR2 YSYEKL. CDR3 nucleotides: TGCGCCAGCAGCCAAGAAGGGACTGCACTATGGCAGGGCTATGGCTACACCTTC. This codes for CASSQEGTALWQGYGYTF.

The sample holds one count of this clonotype. The chain employs TRBV20-1 and TRBJ1-4; perhaps TRBD1 as D (5 bases). V gave up 0 bases and J gave up 4 bases, with 9 bases separating them. The V gene's germline CDR1 is DFQATT and CDR2 SNEGSKA (reference sequence). The CDR3 has 14 residues. CDR3 sequence (DNA): TGCAGTGCTAGAGAACTGGGGCTTAATGAAAAACTGTTTTTT. This translates into CSARELGLNEKLFF.

As concerns this clonotype: The junction shows a germline mismatch at one end, possibly a read error. V usage is TRBV7-7 and J usage is TRBJ2-5; 8 bases fit TRBD1. This CDR3 is 14 amino acids long. Germline V gene sequence: CDR1 SSHAT, CDR2 FNYEAQ (reference sequence). In nucleotides, the CDR3 is TGTGCTAGCAGCCAGACAGGGGTGGAGGAGACCCAGTACTTC. Its translation is CASSQTGVEETQYF.

This clonotype was recorded only once. The chain couples TRBV7-2 to TRBJ2-1, with a weak D call TRBD1 (5 bases). Germline-derived CDR1 and CDR2 are SGHTA and FQGNSA. The V end lost 4 bases, the J end lost 8 bases, and 12 bases lay between the germline ends. The CDR3 length is 13 residues. The CDR3 region is CASSSPGRDEQFF. The CDR3 DNA sequence: TGTGCCAGCAGCTCACCAGGGCGAGATGAGCAGTTCTTC.

This clonotype was found once. J is TRBJ2-5 and V is TRBV29-1; 10 bases line up with TRBD1. Germline CDR1 and CDR2: SQVTM and ANQGSEA. This CDR3 is 15 amino acids long. After removal of 4 bases from V and 11 bases from J, the junction contained 16 bases not matched to a gene. For the CDR3, the DNA is TGCAGCGTTGGGGGACAGGGGATCTACTACAATGAGCAGTACTTC. Encoded protein: CSVGGQGIYYNEQYF. Combining the CDR3 with reference TRBV29-1 and TRBJ2-5 gives the whole variable domain SAVISQKPSRDICQRGTSLTIQCQVDSQVTMMFWYRQQPGQSLTLIATANQGSEATYESGFVIDKFPISRPNLTFSTLTVSNMSPEDSSIYLCSVGGQGIYYNEQYFGPGTRLLVL.

The rearrangement uses TRBV7-6 and TRBJ2-7, with 8 bases that match TRBD1. The CDR3 contains 16 residues. Germline V CDR1 and CDR2: SGHVS, FNYEAQ. The J segment lost 0 bases and the V segment lost 2 bases, leaving 6 bases of the junction unmatched. The DNA of the CDR3 is TGTGCCAGCAGCTTACGGGGACAGGCAAGCTCCTACGAGCAGTACTTC. Its translation is CASSLRGQASSYEQYF.

The chain couples TRBV29-1 to TRBJ2-1; TRBD1 is a possible D gene (5 bases). Germline loops: CDR1 SQVTM, CDR2 ANQGSEA. The CDR3 consists of 14 residues. Trimming pared 3 bases from V and 7 bases from J, leaving 16 bases between. As DNA, the CDR3 is TGCAGCGTTGATTTCCGGCAGGGTGTTAATGAGCAGTTCTTC. It translates to CSVDFRQGVNEQFF.

This clonotype showed up just a few times. The rearrangement joins TRBV20-1 to TRBJ2-5, with 11 bases identical to TRBD2. CDR3 length: 15 amino acids. The germline V gene encodes CDR1 DFQATT and CDR2 SNEGSKA (reference sequence). J was trimmed by 1 base and V by 3 bases; bases with no gene match: 4. DNA of the CDR3: TGCAGTGCTAGTCCTAGCGGGGGGTCCCAAGAGACCCAGTACTTC. Translating gives CSASPSGGSQETQYF.

The V gene is TRBV6-4, the J gene TRBJ2-3, with D tentatively TRBD2 (5 bases). The germline gives CDR1 MRHNA, CDR2 SNTAGT. The V end lost 5 bases, the J end lost 1 base, and 13 bases lay between the germline ends. The CDR3 spans 15 residues. CDR3: CASSINGGGTDTQYF. The CDR3 coding sequence is TGTGCCAGCAGTATTAATGGAGGTGGCACAGATACGCAGTATTTT.

This clonotype was found a few times. The chain links TRBV29-1 to TRBJ1-1; TRBD1 aligns across 12 bases. The V and J ends lost 5 bases and 7 bases, in that order; junction bases with no gene match: 8. The germline CDR1 and CDR2 sequences are SQVTM and ANQGSEA. The CDR3 covers 14 residues. The CDR3 bases are TGCAGCGTTCCGGGACAGGGGGCCTTCATTGAAGCTTTCTTT. This translates into CSVPGQGAFIEAFF. Full variable domain (remainder filled in from reference TRBV29-1 and TRBJ1-1): SAVISQKPSRDICQRGTSLTIQCQVDSQVTMMFWYRQQPGQSLTLIATANQGSEATYESGFVIDKFPISRPNLTFSTLTVSNMSPEDSSIYLCSVPGQGAFIEAFFGQGTRLTVV.

This clonotype came up once. The chain recombines TRBV18 with TRBJ2-7, with D uncertain. The DNA end lines up better with TRBJ2-5; the J call may be wrong. Germline V CDR1 and CDR2: KGHSH, LQKENI. The CDR3 contains 14 residues. The CDR3 is CASSPRDLSETQYF. The CDR3 DNA follows: TGTGCCAGCTCACCTCGTGATTTAAGTGAGACCCAGTACTTC.

The rearrangement links TRBV25-1 to TRBJ2-7; 15 positions match TRBD2. This CDR3 is built from 13 residues. Unmatched junction bases numbered 3, after V lost 9 bases and J lost 6 bases. Germline lookup yields CDR1 MGHDK and CDR2 SYGVNS. The CDR3 region is CARGTSGGSEQYF. CDR3 bases: TGTGCCAGAGGGACTAGCGGGGGGTCCGAGCAGTACTTC.